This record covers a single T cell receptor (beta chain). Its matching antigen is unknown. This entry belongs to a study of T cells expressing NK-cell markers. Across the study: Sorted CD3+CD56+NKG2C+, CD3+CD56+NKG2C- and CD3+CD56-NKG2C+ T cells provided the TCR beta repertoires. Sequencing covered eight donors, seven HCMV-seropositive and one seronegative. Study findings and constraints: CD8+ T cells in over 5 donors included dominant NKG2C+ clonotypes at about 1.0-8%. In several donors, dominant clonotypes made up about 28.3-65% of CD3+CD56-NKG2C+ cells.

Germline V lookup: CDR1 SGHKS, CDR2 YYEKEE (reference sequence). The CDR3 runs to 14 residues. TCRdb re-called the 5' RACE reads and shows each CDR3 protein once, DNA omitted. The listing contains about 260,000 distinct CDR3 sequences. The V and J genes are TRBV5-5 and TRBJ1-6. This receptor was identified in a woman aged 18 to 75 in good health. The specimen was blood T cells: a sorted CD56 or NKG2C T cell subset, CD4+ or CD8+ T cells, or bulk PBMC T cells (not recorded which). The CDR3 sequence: CASSLDRADSPLHF.